This TCR beta chain was identified in a study of blood T cell repertoires in COVID-19. The overall study: COVID-19 samples, acute and convalescent, were from the United States, Italy and Spain. T cells, B-cell-depleted T cells, or PBMCs supplied cDNA or gDNA.

Seattle participants joined during active infection and were tracked over time. Germline CDR1 reads LGHDT; CDR2 reads YNNKEL (reference sequence). With 2 bases clipped from V and 10 bases from J, the junction kept 4 bases outside the gene matches. This CDR3 comprises 13 residues. Sequencing was performed with immunoSEQ multiplex PCR; in TCRdb, only in-frame clones are kept and a portion is missing. The table has about 68,000 clones, roughly 90% seen once. V gene TRBV3-1 (or the pseudogene TRBV3-2) combines with J gene TRBJ2-1; TRBD1 matches at 8 bases. The source material was peripheral blood. This receptor was taken from a man aged 50-60 years with COVID-19, enrolled during active disease. CDR3 amino acids: CASSQSRQGEQFF. CDR3 bases: TGTGCCAGCAGCCAATCCCGACAGGGGGAGCAGTTCTTC.